The TCR beta chain described here comes from a study of OX40 agonist ivuxolimab in advanced cancers. Notes on this clone: The antigen remains undetermined.

Study observations and caveats: There was clonal expansion of CD4+ and CD8+ blood T cells by week 6 at 0.1 to 3.0 mg/kg.

The V gene lost 8 bases and the J gene lost 5 bases, with 6 bases spanning the gap. Germline V gene data show CDR1 as SGHAT and CDR2 as FQNNGV. The CDR3 spans 10 residues. Sequenced by immunoSEQ multiplex PCR; TCRdb stores in-frame clones only, minus some. The data hold 40,000 to 50,000 clones, with approximately 90% observed a single time. The chain uses TRBV11-2 and TRBJ2-5; D call uncertain. The sequencing here drew on CD4+ or CD8+ T cells sorted from blood, taken in a trial of the OX40 agonist ivuxolimab. This clonotype was sampled from an adult with an advanced solid tumor such as melanoma, head and neck, liver or kidney cancer. DNA of the CDR3: TGTGCCAGCGGGTCGGAGACCCAGTACTTC. Its translation is CASGSETQYF.